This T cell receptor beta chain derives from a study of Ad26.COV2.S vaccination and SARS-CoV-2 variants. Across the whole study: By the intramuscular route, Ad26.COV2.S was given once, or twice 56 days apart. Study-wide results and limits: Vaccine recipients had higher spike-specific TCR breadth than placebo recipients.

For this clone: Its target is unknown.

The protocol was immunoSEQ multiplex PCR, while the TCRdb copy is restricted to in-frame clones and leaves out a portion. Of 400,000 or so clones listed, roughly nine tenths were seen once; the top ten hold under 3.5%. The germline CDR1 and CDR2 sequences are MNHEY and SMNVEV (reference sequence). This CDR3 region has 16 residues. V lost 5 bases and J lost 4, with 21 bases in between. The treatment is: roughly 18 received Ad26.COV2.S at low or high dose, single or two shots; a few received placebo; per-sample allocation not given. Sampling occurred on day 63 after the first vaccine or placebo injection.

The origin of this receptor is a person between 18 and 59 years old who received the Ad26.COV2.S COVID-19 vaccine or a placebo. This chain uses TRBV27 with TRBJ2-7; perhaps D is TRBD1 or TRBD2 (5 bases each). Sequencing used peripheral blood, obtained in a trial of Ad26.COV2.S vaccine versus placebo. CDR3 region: CASSLDALGEGYEQYF. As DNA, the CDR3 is TGTGCCAGCAGTCTTGATGCACTGGGGGAAGGGTACGAGCAGTACTTC.